This TCR beta chain was found in a study of blood T cell repertoires in COVID-19. Original analysis: The assay estimated nucleated cells by amplifying reference gene primers. Repertoires were generated with immunoSEQ multiplex PCR, while TCRdb's copy carries only in-frame clones and drops some. The V and J calls and clone size come from that table; D and trimming were worked out from the DNA. The data contain approximately 440,000 clones, roughly 91% of them singletons. Germline CDR1 SGHRS, CDR2 YFSETQ. This CDR3 region has 16 residues. V lost 4 bases and J lost 0, with 13 bases in between. In terms of age and location, participants ranged from roughly 18 to 90 years and lived in around 22 US areas. Clinical histories supplied by participants themselves formed the basis of cohort assignment.

The sequenced sample was PBMCs or T cells enriched from blood (not recorded which). The rearrangement joins TRBV5-1 to TRBJ1-4, with D tentatively TRBD1 (5 bases). The clonotype originates from a man aged 18 to 35 who had recovered from COVID-19. The CDR3 nucleotides are TGCGCCAGCAGCCAGGGTGCCGGGCCAACTAATGAAAAACTGTTTTTT. Its protein is CASSQGAGPTNEKLFF.